Ten or more counts support the clone carrying this T cell receptor beta chain. Its antigen is undetermined. Germline CDR1 reads SGHTA; CDR2 reads FQGNSA. The CDR3 has 14 amino acids. V shed 3 bases and J shed 0 bases, with 7 bases lying between them. The data were obtained in a study of T cells after yellow fever vaccination. The TCR cDNA carried a universal primer site and UMIs from 5'RACE template switching. From the 5' RACE reads, TCRdb called clonotypes with MiXCR, one entry per CDR3 protein. The data contain 300,000 to 450,000 distinct CDR3 sequences, roughly 7.5% of them singletons. Regarding the study as a whole: When the response was secondary, it was weaker but reached its peak faster, day 5 versus 15.

V gene TRBV7-2 combines with J gene TRBJ2-3, with D unresolved. The receptor comes from a man aged 18 to 30 who received the YFV17D yellow fever vaccine. The sample in question was PBMCs, obtained approximately 47 days after the first yellow fever vaccination. CDR3 residues: CASSLGISTDTQYF. DNA for the CDR3: TGTGCCAGCAGCTTGGGGATCAGCACAGATACGCAGTATTTT. The complete variable domain, with remaining parts taken from reference TRBV7-2 and TRBJ2-3, reads GAGVSQSPSNKVTEKGKDVELRCDPISGHTALYWYRQSLGQGLEFLIYFQGNSAPDKSGLPSDRFSAERTGGSVSTLTIQRTQQEDSAVYLCASSLGISTDTQYFGPGTRLTVL.